This T cell receptor beta chain was obtained from a study of T-cell memory formation after mild COVID-19. Study-level information: Largely donor-specific TCR clusters were found.

Researchers used 5'RACE with constant-segment primers to make TCR alpha and TCR beta cDNA libraries that carry sample barcodes and UMIs. TCRdb redid the calling of the 5' RACE reads with MiXCR, one entry per CDR3 protein. The sample shows 95,000 to 110,000 distinct CDR3 sequences, approximately 15% of them seen only once. The CDR3 has 13 residues. V lost 9 bases and J lost 3, with 12 bases in between. As for this clonotype: Its antigen remains unknown.

Overall study findings and caveats: Clones contracting day 15 to 85 were balanced CD4/CD8; later expanders leaned CD4+. Of the contracting clones, CD4+ ones lay mainly in CM and EM, and CD8+ ones in EMRA.

Sequencing input: PBMCs or a T cell subset sorted from them (not recorded which). The gene calls are TRBV12-3 or TRBV12-4 and TRBJ1-3; D ambiguous. This clonotype was obtained from a man aged 18-30 years who had mild COVID-19 (a few samples of this study predate the infection). Cell type and time point are not known. CDR3 residues: CASAGSVGNTIYF. The CDR3 nucleotides read TGTGCCAGTGCAGGATCGGTTGGAAACACCATATATTTT.